These 14 T cell receptor beta chains came from one sample sequenced in a study of OX40 agonist ivuxolimab in advanced cancers. Repertoires were generated with immunoSEQ multiplex PCR, while TCRdb's copy carries only in-frame clones and drops some. Here the sample spans tens of thousands of clones, roughly 89% being singletons. The source was CD4+ or CD8+ T cells sorted from blood, collected in a trial of the OX40 agonist ivuxolimab. All receptors derive from an adult with an advanced solid tumor such as melanoma, head and neck, liver or kidney cancer.

The chain uses TRBV19 and TRBJ1-4; D is uncertain. Trimming removed 7 bases from V and 8 bases from J, with 17 bases in between. This CDR3 is built from 14 residues. Germline CDR1 is LNHDA and CDR2 is SQIVND (reference sequence). The CDR3 DNA reads as TGTGCCAGTATCTCAGCCGGGATAAGCGAAAAACTGTTTTTT. Amino acids: CASISAGISEKLFF.

The V and J genes are TRBV28 and TRBJ2-5; D unresolved. This CDR3 is built from 11 residues. Trimming cost V 3 bases and J 9 bases, with 8 bases left between them. CDR1 is MDHEN, CDR2 SYDVKM, per germline. The CDR3, as DNA: TGTGCCAGCAGTTTCTACAAGGCCCAGTACTTC. It codes for CASSFYKAQYF.

The chain recombines TRBV27 with TRBJ2-5; D possibly uses TRBD1 or TRBD2 (6 bases each). Between the trimmed V and J ends, which lost 6 bases and 5 bases, there was a span of 13 bases. Looked up from germline, CDR1 is MNHEY and CDR2 is SMNVEV (reference sequence). This CDR3 is built from 13 residues. The CDR3 region has the DNA TGTGCCAGCAGCCGAGGGGGGTTGGAGACCCAGTACTTC. Its protein product is CASSRGGLETQYF.

Of note for this clone: A read error may be the cause here, since a much bigger clone is one base away. This sample includes further DNA sequences coding for the same CDR3. The rearrangement joins TRBV5-4 to TRBJ1-1, with D hard to call. Germline V CDR1 and CDR2: SGHNT, YYREEE (reference sequence). This CDR3 comprises 13 residues. Trimming cost V 1 base and J 1 base, with 5 bases left between them. The CDR3 region is CASSLTGNTEAFF. CDR3 nucleotides: TGTGCCAGCAGCTTGACCGGGAACACTGAAGCTTTCTTT.

The CDR3 DNA reads TGCGCCAGCAGCTTCGGTCCCTCCTCTGGAAACACCATATATTTT. It codes for CASSFGPSSGNTIYF. The chain recombines TRBV5-1 with TRBJ1-3; D not certain. Trimming removed 2 bases at V and 0 bases at J, with 9 bases between. Germline loops: CDR1 SGHRS, CDR2 YFSETQ. CDR3 length: 15 amino acids.

This clone was counted only a few times. V and J are TRBV29-1 and TRBJ2-7; 12 positions agree with TRBD2. Germline loops: CDR1 SQVTM, CDR2 ANQGSEA. The CDR3 is 15 amino acids. V was clipped by 7 bases and J by 0 bases; unmatched bases: 7. The CDR3 region has the DNA TGCAGCGCCCTCGGACTAGCGGGGTTCTCCTACGAGCAGTACTTC. As protein: CSALGLAGFSYEQYF.

The CDR3 region has the DNA TGTGCCAGCAGCGGCAGGAGTTCTGGCTATGGCTACACCTTC. Translated, it gives CASSGRSSGYGYTF. This chain uses TRBV9 with TRBJ1-2; D is unclear. CDR1 is SGDLS and CDR2 is YYNGEE in the germline V gene. Between the trimmed V and J ends, which lost 3 bases and 4 bases, there was a span of 13 bases. The CDR3 spans 14 residues.

The chain recombines TRBV28 with TRBJ2-7; tentative D call: TRBD2 (6 bases). In germline, CDR1 is MDHEN, CDR2 SYDVKM. V lost 2 bases and J lost 3, with 11 bases in between. The CDR3 totals 14 residues. This chain's CDR3 is CASSLVQGGYEQYF. Written as DNA, the CDR3 is TGTGCCAGCAGTTTAGTCCAGGGAGGCTACGAGCAGTACTTC.

This CDR3 is CASREWDGQETQYF. Here the CDR3 DNA reads TGTGCCAGCAGGGAATGGGACGGCCAAGAGACCCAGTACTTC. The genes are TRBV27 and TRBJ2-5, with D perhaps assigned TRBD1 or TRBD2 (5 bases each). Germline V lookup: CDR1 MNHEY, CDR2 SMNVEV (reference sequence). V was shortened by 6 bases and J by 1 base, with 12 bases between the two germline ends. The CDR3 extends over 14 amino acids.

This chain links TRBV4-1 with TRBJ2-5; D unclear. Germline loops: CDR1 MGHRA, CDR2 YSYEKL. This CDR3 is built from 14 residues. The V and J ends lost 0 bases and 1 base respectively, with 6 bases between them. CDR3: CASSQDHSQETQYF. In nucleotides, the CDR3 is TGCGCCAGCAGCCAAGATCACAGCCAAGAGACCCAGTACTTC.

The chain is built from TRBV5-1 and TRBJ1-6, with TRBD1 identical over 8 bases. V shed 4 bases and J 5 bases; nucleotides not matched to a gene: 5. The CDR3 contains 15 residues. Germline lookup yields CDR1 SGHRS and CDR2 YFSETQ. This CDR3 is CASSIGQGHNSPLHF. The DNA of the CDR3 is TGCGCCAGCAGCATAGGACAGGGTCATAATTCACCCCTCCACTTT.

The chain uses TRBV19 and TRBJ1-4, with D uncertain. In germline, CDR1 is LNHDA, CDR2 SQIVND (reference sequence). V dropped 7 bases and J dropped 7 bases, with 10 bases sitting between them. The CDR3 runs 12 residues. The CDR3 loop reads CASMGNGEKLFF. The CDR3 DNA sequence: TGTGCCAGTATGGGTAATGGTGAAAAACTGTTTTTT.

J is TRBJ1-2 and V is TRBV27; D unresolved. This CDR3 spans 15 amino acids. Trimming shortened V by 5 bases and J by 5 bases, and 18 bases separated the two germline ends. Per the germline V gene, CDR1 is MNHEY and CDR2 is SMNVEV (reference sequence). CDR3 loop: CASSPLMERVYGYTF. The CDR3 DNA sequence: TGTGCCAGCAGTCCATTGATGGAGAGGGTATATGGCTACACCTTC.

This clone was found a few times. The chain employs TRBV4-1 and TRBJ1-1; D gene ambiguous. Germline lookup yields CDR1 MGHRA and CDR2 YSYEKL. The CDR3 is 12 amino acids. The V gene lost 0 bases and the J gene lost 3 bases, with 2 bases spanning the gap. The CDR3 reads CASSQEYTEAFF. Here the CDR3 DNA reads TGCGCCAGCAGCCAAGAGTACACTGAAGCTTTCTTT.